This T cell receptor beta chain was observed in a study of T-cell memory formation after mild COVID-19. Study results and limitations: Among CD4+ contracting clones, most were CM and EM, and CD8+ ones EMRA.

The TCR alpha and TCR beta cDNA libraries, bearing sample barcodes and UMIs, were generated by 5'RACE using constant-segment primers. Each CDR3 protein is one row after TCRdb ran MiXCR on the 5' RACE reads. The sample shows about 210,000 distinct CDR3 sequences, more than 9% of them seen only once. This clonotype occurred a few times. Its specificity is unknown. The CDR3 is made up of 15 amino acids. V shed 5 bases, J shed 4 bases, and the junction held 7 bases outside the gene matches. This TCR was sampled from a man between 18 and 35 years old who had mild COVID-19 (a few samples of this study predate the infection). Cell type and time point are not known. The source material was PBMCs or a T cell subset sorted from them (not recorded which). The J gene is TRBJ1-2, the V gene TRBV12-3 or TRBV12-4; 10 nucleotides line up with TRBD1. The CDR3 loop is CASSLSTGGSYGYTF. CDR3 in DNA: TGTGCCAGCAGTCTATCGACAGGGGGCTCCTATGGCTACACCTTC.